This note documents a single T cell receptor beta chain sequence. Original data processing: By means of reference gene primer amplification, nucleated cell counts were estimated. Here immunoSEQ multiplex PCR was the method, and the copy in TCRdb shows in-frame clones only, minus some. That table is the source of V, J and clone size, and D and trimming were worked out from the DNA. The table lists about 210,000 clones, about 91% of them singletons. V dropped 4 bases and J dropped 6; count of bases not matched to a gene: 3. CDR1 LGHDT and CDR2 YNNKEL come from the germline V gene (reference sequence). The CDR3 has 14 residues. This record comes from a study of blood T cell repertoires in COVID-19. Study at large: T cells, B-cell-depleted T cells, or PBMCs supplied cDNA or gDNA.

This rearrangement joins TRBV3-1 (or the pseudogene TRBV3-2) to TRBJ1-6, with 7 bases fitting TRBD1. The sequence was obtained from a woman in her forties with acute or convalescent COVID-19. The sequencing input was peripheral blood. CDR3 coding DNA: TGTGCCAGCAGCCCCGGGACAGTTAATTCACCCCTCCACTTT. It translates to CASSPGTVNSPLHF.